What follows are 10 T cell receptor beta chains derived from one specimen sequenced in a study of cytomegalovirus exposure and HLA in healthy donors. The PCR ran on 60 Vbeta and 13 Jbeta primers. The assay was immunoSEQ multiplex PCR, and TCRdb's table has in-frame clones only and misses some. The sample lists about 120,000 clones, 75% to 85% occurring once. The material sequenced was PBMCs. The receptor set was obtained from a man aged 30 to 39 in good health and CMV-seronegative.

The V gene is TRBV19, the J gene TRBJ2-7; TRBD1 agrees at 8 bases. Trimming removed 2 bases from V and 3 bases from J; junction bases left unmatched: 6. The CDR3 has 15 amino acids. The germline V gene encodes CDR1 LNHDA and CDR2 SQIVND (reference sequence). The CDR3 coding sequence is TGTGCCAGTAGTATATCGGACAGGGACAACTACGAGCAGTACTTC. Translating it yields CASSISDRDNYEQYF.

The chain is built from TRBV27 and TRBJ2-7; TRBD2 might be the D (7 bases). The CDR3 loop spans 15 amino acids. The germline gives CDR1 MNHEY, CDR2 SMNVEV (reference sequence). V shed 2 bases and J shed 2 bases, with 13 bases lying between them. The DNA for the CDR3 is TGTGCCAGCAGTTTAGTGGGGAGGGGGGCCTACGAGCAGTACTTC. It is translated as CASSLVGRGAYEQYF.

The chain recombines TRBV28 with TRBJ2-1; tentative D call: TRBD2 (7 bases). Trimming stripped 6 bases from V and 12 bases from J, with 30 bases between. The CDR3 extends over 17 amino acids. From germline, CDR1 is MDHEN and CDR2 SYDVKM. CDR3: CASSGQLGLAELLGQFF. The CDR3 DNA follows: TGTGCCAGCAGCGGACAGCTAGGGCTAGCGGAATTACTAGGGCAGTTCTTC.

This clone was recorded a few times. The chain joins TRBV27 to TRBJ2-1; no clear D gene. CDR3 length equals 14 residues. Looked up from germline, CDR1 is MNHEY and CDR2 is SMNVEV (reference sequence). V was trimmed by 6 bases and J by 1 base, leaving 10 bases between them. The CDR3 spells CASRLGSSYNEQFF. The CDR3, as DNA: TGTGCCAGCAGACTTGGTTCGTCCTACAATGAGCAGTTCTTC.

This chain joins TRBV6-1 and TRBJ1-1; 9 bases match TRBD1. Germline lookup yields CDR1 MNHNS and CDR2 SASEGT. The CDR3 extends over 15 amino acids. J gave up 3 bases and V 5 bases, and 7 bases lay outside the gene matches. CDR3: CASSQGDRDDTEAFF. DNA for the CDR3: TGTGCCAGCAGTCAGGGGGACAGGGACGACACTGAAGCTTTCTTT.

In this sample, this clone turned up a few times. This chain links TRBV6-5 with TRBJ2-7, with D possibly matching TRBD1 (6 bases). The germline V gene encodes CDR1 MNHEY and CDR2 SVGAGI. Between the trimmed V and J ends, which lost 4 bases and 6 bases, there was a span of 10 bases. This CDR3 has 12 residues. In nucleotides, the CDR3 is TGTGCCAGCAGTTTCCGCAGGGGCGAGCAGTACTTC. This translates into CASSFRRGEQYF.

The V call is TRBV4-1, the J call TRBJ2-1; tentatively, D is TRBD2 (6 bases). The germline V gene encodes CDR1 MGHRA and CDR2 YSYEKL. V lost 5 bases and J lost 8, with 19 bases in between. This CDR3 region has 15 residues. The CDR3 loop reads CASSDGRDSYYEQFF. CDR3 nucleotide sequence: TGCGCCAGCAGCGATGGGCGGGACTCATATTATGAGCAGTTCTTC.

The chain uses TRBV6-1 and TRBJ2-4, with D perhaps matching TRBD2 (6 bases). Germline V gene data show CDR1 as MNHNS and CDR2 as SASEGT. CDR3 length: 18 residues. Trimming took off 0 bases at V and 1 base at J, with 16 bases between the two ends. The DNA for the CDR3 is TGTGCCAGCAGTGAAGCGCAGGAGGGGCCAGTGGCCAAAAACATTCAGTACTTC. Its protein product is CASSEAQEGPVAKNIQYF.

This rearrangement joins TRBV28 to TRBJ2-7; D not certain. The CDR3 sequence is 11 residues long. Germline V gene lookup returns CDR1 MDHEN and CDR2 SYDVKM. V lost 4 bases and J 3 bases, leaving 4 bases between the germline ends. CDR3: CASSSNYEQYF. The CDR3 DNA reads TGTGCCAGCAGTTCCAACTACGAGCAGTACTTC.

The chain combines TRBV28 with TRBJ2-1, with D perhaps matching TRBD1 (6 bases). Germline V gene data show CDR1 as MDHEN and CDR2 as SYDVKM. The CDR3 length is 16 residues. With 5 bases removed from V and 0 bases from J, the gap between germline ends came to 14 bases. CDR3 DNA sequence: TGTGCCAGCAGTGCACGGACAGCTGGCTCCTACAATGAGCAGTTCTTC. Its translation is CASSARTAGSYNEQFF.